The present T cell receptor (beta chain) was sequenced within a study of blood T cell repertoires in COVID-19. V was clipped by 6 bases and J by 5 bases; unmatched bases: 6. Looked up from germline, CDR1 is LNHDA and CDR2 is SQIVND (reference sequence). The CDR3 spans 15 residues. Authors' processing steps: Reference gene primer amplification yielded estimated nucleated cell counts. Assay: immunoSEQ multiplex PCR; the TCRdb copy retains only in-frame clones and omits some. V and J calls plus clone size are reproduced from that table; the DNA served to infer D and trimming. The sample lists 330,000 or so clones, over 75% occurring once. Cohort 3 recovery required two negative PCRs, clearance, or symptom resolution.

V usage is TRBV19 and J usage is TRBJ1-6; 8 positions match TRBD1. This sequence was found in a man younger than 45 who had recovered from COVID-19. The specimen was PBMCs or T cells enriched from blood (not recorded which). The CDR3 DNA sequence: TGTGCCAGTAGGCTGACAGGGGTTAATAATTCACCCCTCCACTTT. This sequence encodes CASRLTGVNNSPLHF. Full variable domain (outside the CDR3, taken from reference TRBV19 and TRBJ1-6): DGGITQSPKYLFRKEGQNVTLSCEQNLNHDAMYWYRQDPGQGLRLIYYSQIVNDFQKGDIAEGYSVSREKKESFPLTVTSAQKNPTAFYLCASRLTGVNNSPLHFGNGTRLTVT.